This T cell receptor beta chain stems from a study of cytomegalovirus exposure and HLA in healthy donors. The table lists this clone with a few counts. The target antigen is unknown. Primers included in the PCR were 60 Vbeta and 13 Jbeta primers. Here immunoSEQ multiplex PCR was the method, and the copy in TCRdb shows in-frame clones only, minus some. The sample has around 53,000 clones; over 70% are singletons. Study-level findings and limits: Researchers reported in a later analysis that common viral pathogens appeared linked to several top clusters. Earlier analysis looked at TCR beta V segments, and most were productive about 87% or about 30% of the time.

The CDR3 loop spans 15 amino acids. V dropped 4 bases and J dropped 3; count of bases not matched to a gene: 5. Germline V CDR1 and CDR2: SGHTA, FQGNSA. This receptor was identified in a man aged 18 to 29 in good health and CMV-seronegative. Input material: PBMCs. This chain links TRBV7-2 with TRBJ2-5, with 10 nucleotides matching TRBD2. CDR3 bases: TGTGCCAGCAGCTCCGTGAGCGGGAGGGAAGAGACCCAGTACTTC. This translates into CASSSVSGREETQYF.